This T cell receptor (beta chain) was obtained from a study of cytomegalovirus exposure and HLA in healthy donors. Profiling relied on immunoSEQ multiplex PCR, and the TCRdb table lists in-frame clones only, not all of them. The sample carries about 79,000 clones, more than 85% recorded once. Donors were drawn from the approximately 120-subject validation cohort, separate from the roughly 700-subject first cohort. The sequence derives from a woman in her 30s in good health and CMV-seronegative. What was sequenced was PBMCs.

CDR3 in amino acids: CVRSLGTSGFYEQYF. CDR3 DNA: TGTGTCAGAAGCTTAGGGACTAGCGGATTCTACGAGCAGTACTTC. The chain combines TRBV7-5 with TRBJ2-7; the table gives TRBD2 as D, unverified against the DNA. TRBV7-5 is a pseudogene. The CDR3 loop spans 15 amino acids.